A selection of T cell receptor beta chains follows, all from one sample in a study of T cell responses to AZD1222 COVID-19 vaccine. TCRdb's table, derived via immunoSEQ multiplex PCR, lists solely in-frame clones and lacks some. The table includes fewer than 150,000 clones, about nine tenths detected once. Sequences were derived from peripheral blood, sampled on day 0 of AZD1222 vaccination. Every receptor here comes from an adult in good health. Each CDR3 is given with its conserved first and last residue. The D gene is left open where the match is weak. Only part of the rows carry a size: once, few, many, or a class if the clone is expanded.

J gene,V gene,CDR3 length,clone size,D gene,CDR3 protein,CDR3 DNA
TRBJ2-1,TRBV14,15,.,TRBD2,CASSQAGTSGIEQFF,TGTGCCAGCAGCCAAGCGGGGACTAGCGGGATTGAGCAGTTCTTC
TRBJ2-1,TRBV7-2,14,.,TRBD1,CASSPRQGHNEQFF,TGTGCCAGCAGCCCCCGACAGGGGCACAATGAGCAGTTCTTC
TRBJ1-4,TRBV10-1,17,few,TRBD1,CASSSGGQGAVNEKLFF,TGCGCCAGCAGCTCTGGGGGACAGGGGGCTGTTAATGAAAAACTGTTTTTT
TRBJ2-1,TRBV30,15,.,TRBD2,CAWSTDSGRVNEQFF,TGTGCCTGGAGTACTGATAGCGGGAGGGTCAATGAGCAGTTCTTC
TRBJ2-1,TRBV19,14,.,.,CASNGGLIYNEQFF,TGTGCCAGTAACGGGGGGCTTATCTACAATGAGCAGTTCTTC
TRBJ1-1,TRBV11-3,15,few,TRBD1,CASSFEGQGSTEAFF,TGTGCCAGCAGCTTCGAGGGACAGGGAAGCACTGAAGCTTTCTTT
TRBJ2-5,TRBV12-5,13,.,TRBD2,CASDSGRGETQYF,TGTGCTAGTGATAGCGGGAGGGGAGAGACCCAGTACTTC
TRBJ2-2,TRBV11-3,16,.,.,CASSPREPPGAGELFF,TGTGCCAGCAGCCCCAGGGAGCCCCCGGGGGCCGGGGAGCTGTTTTTT
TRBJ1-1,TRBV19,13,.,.,CASSISGVVEAFF,TGTGCCAGTAGTATCTCAGGGGTCGTTGAAGCTTTCTTT
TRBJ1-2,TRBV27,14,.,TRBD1,CASSLSETGYGYTF,TGTGCCAGCAGTTTATCCGAGACAGGGTATGGCTACACCTTC
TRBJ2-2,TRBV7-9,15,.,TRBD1,CASITGGANTGELFF,TGTGCCAGCATCACAGGGGGCGCGAACACCGGGGAGCTGTTTTTT
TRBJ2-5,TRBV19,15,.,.,CASRPGSVHQETQYF,TGTGCCAGTAGACCCGGATCGGTGCATCAAGAGACCCAGTACTTC